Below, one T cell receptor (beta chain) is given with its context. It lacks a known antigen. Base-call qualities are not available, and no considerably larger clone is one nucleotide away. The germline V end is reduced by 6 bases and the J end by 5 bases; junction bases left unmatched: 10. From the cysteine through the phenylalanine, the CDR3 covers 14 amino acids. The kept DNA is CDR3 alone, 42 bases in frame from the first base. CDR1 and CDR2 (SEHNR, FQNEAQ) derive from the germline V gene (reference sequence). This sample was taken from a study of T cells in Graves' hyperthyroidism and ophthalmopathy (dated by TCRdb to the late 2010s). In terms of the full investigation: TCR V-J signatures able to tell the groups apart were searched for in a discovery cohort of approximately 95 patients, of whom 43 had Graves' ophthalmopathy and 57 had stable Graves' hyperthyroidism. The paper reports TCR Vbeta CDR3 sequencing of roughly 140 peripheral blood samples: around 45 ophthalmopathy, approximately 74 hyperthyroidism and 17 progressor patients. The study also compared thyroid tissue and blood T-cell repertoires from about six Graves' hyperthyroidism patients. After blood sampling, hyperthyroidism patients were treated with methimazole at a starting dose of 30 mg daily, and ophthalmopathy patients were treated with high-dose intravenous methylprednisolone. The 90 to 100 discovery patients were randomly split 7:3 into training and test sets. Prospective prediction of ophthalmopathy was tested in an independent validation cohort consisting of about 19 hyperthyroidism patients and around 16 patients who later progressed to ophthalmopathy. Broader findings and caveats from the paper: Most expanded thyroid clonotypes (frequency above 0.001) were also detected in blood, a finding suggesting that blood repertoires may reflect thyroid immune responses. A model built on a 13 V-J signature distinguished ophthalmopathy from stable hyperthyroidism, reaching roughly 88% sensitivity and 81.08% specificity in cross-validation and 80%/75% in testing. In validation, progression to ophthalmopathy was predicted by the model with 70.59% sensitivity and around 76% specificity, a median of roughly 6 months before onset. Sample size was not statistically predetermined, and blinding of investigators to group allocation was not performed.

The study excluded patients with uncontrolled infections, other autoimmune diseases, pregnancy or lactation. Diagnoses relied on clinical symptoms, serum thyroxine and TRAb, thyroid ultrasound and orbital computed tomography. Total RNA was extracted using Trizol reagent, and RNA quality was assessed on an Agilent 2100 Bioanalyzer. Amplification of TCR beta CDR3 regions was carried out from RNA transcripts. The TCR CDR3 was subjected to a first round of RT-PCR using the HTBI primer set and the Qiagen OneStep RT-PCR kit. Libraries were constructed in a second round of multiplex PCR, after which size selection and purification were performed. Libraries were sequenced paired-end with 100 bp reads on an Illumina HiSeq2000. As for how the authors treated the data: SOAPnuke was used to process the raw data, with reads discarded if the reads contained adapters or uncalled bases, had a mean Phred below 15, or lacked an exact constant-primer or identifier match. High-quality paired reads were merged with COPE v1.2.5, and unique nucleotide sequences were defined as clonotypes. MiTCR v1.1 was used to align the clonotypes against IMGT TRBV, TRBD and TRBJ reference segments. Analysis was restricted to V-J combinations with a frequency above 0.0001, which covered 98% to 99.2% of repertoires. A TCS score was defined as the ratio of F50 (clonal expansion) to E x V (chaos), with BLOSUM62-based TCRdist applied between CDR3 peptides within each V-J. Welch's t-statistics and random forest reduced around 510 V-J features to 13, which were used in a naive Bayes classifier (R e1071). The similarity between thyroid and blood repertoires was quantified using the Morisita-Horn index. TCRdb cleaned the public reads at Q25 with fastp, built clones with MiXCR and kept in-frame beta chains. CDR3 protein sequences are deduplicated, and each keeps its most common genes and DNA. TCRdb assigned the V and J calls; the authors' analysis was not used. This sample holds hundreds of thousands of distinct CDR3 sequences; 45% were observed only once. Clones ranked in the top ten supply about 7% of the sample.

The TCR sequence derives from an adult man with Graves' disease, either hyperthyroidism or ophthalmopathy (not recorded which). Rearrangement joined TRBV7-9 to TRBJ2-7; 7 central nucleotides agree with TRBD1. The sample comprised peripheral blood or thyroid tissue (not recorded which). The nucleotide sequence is TGTGCCAGCAGTGAATCCATGAGGGGGCACGAGCAGTACTTC. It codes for CASSESMRGHEQYF.